This T cell receptor beta chain was observed in a study of blood T cell repertoires in COVID-19. Method: immunoSEQ multiplex PCR; TCRdb's copy keeps in-frame clones and lacks some. The sample carries about 85,000 clones, roughly 89% recorded once. Germline CDR1 is GTSNPN and CDR2 is SVGIG (reference sequence). The CDR3 is 14 residues long. Between the trimmed V and J ends, which lost 0 bases and 4 bases, there was a span of 12 bases. J is TRBJ1-1 and V is TRBV30; the D gene is possibly TRBD1 (6 bases). The receptor's source is a man in his 60s with acute or convalescent COVID-19. Sequencing input: peripheral blood. In DNA form, the CDR3 reads TGTGCCTGGAGTGTAAATCAGGGGCCCACTGAAGCTTTCTTT. Amino acid sequence: CAWSVNQGPTEAFF.